This passage covers 22 T cell receptor beta chains from one sample sequenced in a study of T cell responses to AZD1222 COVID-19 vaccine. Method: immunoSEQ multiplex PCR; TCRdb's copy keeps in-frame clones and lacks some. This sample has over 130,000 clones; about 90% occur once, and the top ten carry 7.5% to 8%. Sequencing used peripheral blood, obtained 28 days after the second dose of the MenACWY control vaccine. The origin of the receptors is an adult who received the MenACWY meningococcal vaccine as a control.

The chain carries TRBV19 and TRBJ2-7, with a weak D call TRBD1 (5 bases). Germline V lookup: CDR1 LNHDA, CDR2 SQIVND (reference sequence). The CDR3 covers 14 residues. The V and J ends lost 7 bases and 3 bases respectively, with 16 bases between them. CDR3 nucleotide sequence: TGTGCCAGTAAGGGGTCGAGGAGTGGCTACGAGCAGTACTTC. Translation: CASKGSRSGYEQYF.

J is TRBJ2-7 and V is TRBV28; possibly TRBD1 or TRBD2 for D (5 bases each). V lost 6 bases and J 2 bases, leaving 14 bases between the germline ends. Germline CDR1 and CDR2: MDHEN and SYDVKM. The CDR3 length is 14 residues. CDR3 sequence reads: CASSIRWGTYEQYF. The CDR3 bases are TGTGCCAGCAGCATAAGGTGGGGGACCTACGAGCAGTACTTC.

The chain joins TRBV12-3 or TRBV12-4 to TRBJ2-7; TRBD1 matches at 7 bases. V was clipped by 7 bases and J by 5 bases; unmatched bases: 8. There are 13 residues in the CDR3. Here the CDR3 reads CASNINRGHEQYF. CDR3 sequence (DNA): TGTGCCAGCAATATCAACAGGGGCCACGAGCAGTACTTC.

This clone occurred once. The rearrangement joins TRBV7-6 to TRBJ2-2; D not resolved. The V gene lost 5 bases and the J gene lost 3 bases, with 10 bases spanning the gap. The CDR3 contains 14 residues. Germline CDR1 is SGHVS and CDR2 is FNYEAQ. The CDR3 loop reads CASSPVLDTGELFF. CDR3 sequence (DNA): TGTGCCAGCAGCCCCGTTTTGGACACCGGGGAGCTGTTTTTT. The whole variable domain, filled in from reference TRBV7-6 and TRBJ2-2, reads GAGVSQSPRYKVTKRGQDVALRCDPISGHVSLYWYRQALGQGPEFLTYFNYEAQQDKSGLPNDRFSAERPEGSISTLTIQRTEQRDSAMYRCASSPVLDTGELFFGEGSRLTVL.

V usage is TRBV27 and J usage is TRBJ2-7; D is possibly TRBD2 (6 bases). V shed 2 bases and J shed 3 bases, with 11 bases lying between them. Germline V CDR1 and CDR2: MNHEY, SMNVEV (reference sequence). This CDR3 is 14 amino acids long. CDR3 protein: CASSLGGAIYEQYF. DNA of the CDR3: TGTGCCAGCAGTTTAGGCGGGGCAATCTACGAGCAGTACTTC.

V usage is TRBV2 and J usage is TRBJ2-2; TRBD2 aligns across 13 bases. V gave up 9 bases and J gave up 4 bases; unmatched junction bases: 2. The CDR3 extends over 14 amino acids. Per the germline V gene, CDR1 is SNHLY and CDR2 is FYNNEI. This chain's CDR3 is CASGTSGITGELFF. In DNA form, the CDR3 reads TGTGCCAGTGGGACTAGCGGGATCACCGGGGAGCTGTTTTTT.

The V and J genes are TRBV12-5 and TRBJ1-2; 7 positions agree with TRBD1. This CDR3 has 19 amino acids. Trimming removed 5 bases from V and 2 bases from J; junction bases left unmatched: 20. Germline V gene sequence: CDR1 LGHNT, CDR2 FRNRAP. The CDR3: CASGLNYRDAGTDNYGYTF. For the CDR3, the DNA is TGTGCTAGTGGTCTAAACTACCGAGACGCCGGGACAGACAACTATGGCTACACCTTC.

This clone has a single count. The genes are TRBV28 and TRBJ1-6, with TRBD1 matching 7 bases. The germline V gene encodes CDR1 MDHEN and CDR2 SYDVKM. The J segment lost 5 bases and the V segment lost 10 bases, leaving 5 bases of the junction unmatched. This CDR3 region has 13 residues. The chain's CDR3 is CATTGQHNSPLHF. In DNA form, the CDR3 reads TGTGCCACCACGGGACAGCATAATTCACCCCTCCACTTT.

The V gene is TRBV5-1, the J gene TRBJ1-2; 7 nucleotides agree with TRBD1. This CDR3 comprises 18 residues. After removal of 0 bases from V and 0 bases from J, the junction contained 11 bases not matched to a gene. Germline V gives CDR1 SGHRS, CDR2 YFSETQ. Here the CDR3 reads CASSLALSSDRSNYGYTF. In DNA, the CDR3 is TGCGCCAGCAGCTTGGCACTATCGTCGGACAGGTCTAACTATGGCTACACCTTC.

The chain recombines TRBV5-4 with TRBJ2-7, with D maybe TRBD1 (6 bases). CDR1 and CDR2 (germline): SGHNT, YYREEE (reference sequence). V dropped 0 bases and J dropped 2 bases, with 9 bases sitting between them. There are 14 residues in the CDR3. CDR3 protein: CASSLGDTTYEQYF. CDR3 bases: TGTGCCAGCAGCTTGGGGGACACTACCTACGAGCAGTACTTC.

This clone appeared a single time. V usage is TRBV7-9 and J usage is TRBJ2-3, with D possibly called TRBD1 or TRBD2 (7 bases each). Trimming took off 5 bases at V and 0 bases at J, with 12 bases between the two ends. CDR1 is SEHNR, CDR2 FQNEAQ, per germline (reference sequence). The CDR3 loop spans 15 amino acids. The CDR3 coding sequence is TGTGCCAGCAGCCCAGGGGGGGTTAGCACAGATACGCAGTATTTT. It specifies CASSPGGVSTDTQYF.

A single count supports this clone. This sequence joins TRBV5-1 and TRBJ2-1, with TRBD2 identical over 11 bases. Germline CDR1 and CDR2: SGHRS and YFSETQ. The V gene end was trimmed by 4 bases and the J gene end by 7 bases; junction bases not matched to a gene: 10. This CDR3 is built from 16 residues. The CDR3 bases are TGCGCCAGCAGCACACTAGCGGGAGTGGGTGCTAATGAGCAGTTCTTC. It codes for CASSTLAGVGANEQFF.

The chain couples TRBV5-1 to TRBJ1-1, with D possibly TRBD1 on 5 matching bases. CDR1 is SGHRS and CDR2 is YFSETQ in the germline V gene. The germline V and J ends were trimmed by 7 bases and 1 base, with 8 bases remaining between them. CDR3 length: 12 amino acids. CDR3 sequence: CASGRGNTEAFF. CDR3 nucleotide sequence: TGCGCCAGCGGGAGGGGGAACACTGAAGCTTTCTTT.

This chain connects TRBV5-1 to TRBJ2-7; TRBD2 aligns across 7 bases. CDR1 SGHRS and CDR2 YFSETQ come from the germline V gene. The CDR3 is made up of 14 amino acids. J gave up 1 base and V 3 bases, and 4 bases lay outside the gene matches. CDR3 loop: CASSSTGGSYEQYF. In DNA, the CDR3 is TGCGCCAGCAGCTCGACGGGGGGATCCTACGAGCAGTACTTC.

The chain employs TRBV28 and TRBJ1-2; D not resolved. V dropped 7 bases and J dropped 7 bases, with 19 bases sitting between them. The CDR3 has 14 residues. Germline lookup yields CDR1 MDHEN and CDR2 SYDVKM. CDR3 DNA sequence: TGTGCCAGCATCCCTCAGGAGATAATCTCTGGCTACACCTTC. This gives the protein CASIPQEIISGYTF.

The chain links TRBV5-1 to TRBJ1-1, with D perhaps matching TRBD1 (6 bases). The CDR3 runs 15 residues. Germline V gene sequence: CDR1 SGHRS, CDR2 YFSETQ. Trimming removed 0 bases at V and 10 bases at J, with 19 bases between. CDR3 DNA sequence: TGCGCCAGCAGCTTGGGAAGTGTGGGGCAGGGGCGAGCTTTCTTT. Encoded protein: CASSLGSVGQGRAFF.

J is TRBJ2-1 and V is TRBV28; 7 bases are a match to TRBD2. CDR3 length: 17 residues. Germline assignment: CDR1 MDHEN and CDR2 SYDVKM. Trimming cost V 7 bases and J 0 bases; bases outside gene matches: 12. The CDR3, as DNA: TGTGCCAGCAATCGTATGGCGGGAGCGAGCTCCTACAATGAGCAGTTCTTC. Its protein product is CASNRMAGASSYNEQFF.

The V and J genes are TRBV6-5 and TRBJ2-1, with D hard to call. The CDR3 contains 15 residues. Germline V CDR1 and CDR2: MNHEY, SVGAGI. Trimming removed 0 bases from V and 5 bases from J, with 11 bases in between. The CDR3 DNA reads as TGTGCCAGCAGTTACTCAAGCCCCTTAGACAATGAGCAGTTCTTC. It yields the protein CASSYSSPLDNEQFF.

This clone is a singleton in its sample. The rearrangement joins TRBV6-6 to TRBJ2-7, with 8 bases aligning to TRBD1. This CDR3 region has 14 residues. CDR1 and CDR2 from the germline V gene are MNHNY and SVGAGI (reference sequence). The J segment lost 6 bases and the V segment lost 9 bases, leaving 13 bases of the junction unmatched. The CDR3 loop is CASVSGTGSGEQYF. CDR3 sequence (DNA): TGTGCCAGTGTATCCGGGACAGGTTCTGGCGAGCAGTACTTC.

The chain combines TRBV7-9 with TRBJ2-3; D is ambiguous. This CDR3 is built from 13 residues. Germline V gives CDR1 SEHNR, CDR2 FQNEAQ (reference sequence). Trimming left V 0 bases short and J 7 bases short, with 8 bases between. Here the CDR3 DNA reads TGTGCCAGCAGCTTAGCGGTCCAGAATACGCAGTATTTT. It codes for CASSLAVQNTQYF.

The chain recombines TRBV10-1 with TRBJ1-1; no clear D. This CDR3 is built from 12 residues. V lost 4 bases and J lost 8, with 11 bases in between. In germline, CDR1 is WNHNN, CDR2 SYGVQD (reference sequence). The chain's CDR3 is CASSGTVGEAFF. The CDR3 DNA is TGCGCCAGCAGTGGGACCGTGGGGGAAGCTTTCTTT.

The chain uses TRBV27 and TRBJ1-4; 7 nucleotides line up with TRBD1. CDR1 is MNHEY, CDR2 SMNVEV, per germline (reference sequence). The CDR3 runs 14 residues. The junction had 7 bases not matched to a gene; V was cut back by 5 bases and J by 7 bases. The CDR3 coding sequence is TGTGCCAGCAGTAAACAGGGGATGAGTGAAAAACTGTTTTTT. Translated, it gives CASSKQGMSEKLFF.